The rows below give T cell receptor beta chains drawn from one sample of a study of response to subunit inactivated influenza vaccine. One entry per CDR3 protein, called by TCRdb with MiXCR from the RT-PCR reads. The top ten hold 10% of the sample, which has hundreds of thousands of distinct CDR3 sequences, over 20% seen once. The sample in question was PBMCs from blood, obtained about 20 months after vaccination. The receptor set was obtained from a man aged 50-75 years who received an inactivated influenza vaccine. The CDR3 runs from the conserved cysteine through the conserved F or W. D genes are given only for firm matches. The size field is filled for only some rows; it gives once, few, many or a size class.

j_call,d_call,v_call,clone_size,cdr3_nt,cdr3_aa
TRBJ1-4,TRBD1,TRBV5-1,-,TGCGCCAGCAGCTTGGCTCCAGGGGGCGACGAAGAACTGTTTTTT,CASSLAPGGDEELFF
TRBJ2-1,-,TRBV27,-,TGTGCCAGCAGATCCGGATTACTACTCAATGAGCAGTTCTTC,CASRSGLLLNEQFF
TRBJ1-4,-,TRBV20-1,few,TGCAGTGCTAGAGACCAACGCACAACTAATGAAAAACTGTTTTTT,CSARDQRTTNEKLFF
TRBJ2-5,TRBD2,TRBV15,few,TGTGCCACCAGCAGAGGTAGCGGGAGAGAGACCCAGTACTTC,CATSRGSGRETQYF
TRBJ1-1,TRBD1,TRBV19,-,TGTGCCAGTAGTATGGTAACTAACAGGGGAAGGATGAACACTGAAGCTTTCTTT,CASSMVTNRGRMNTEAFF
TRBJ1-2,TRBD1,TRBV11-2,many,TGTGCCAGCAGCTCCTCTCCCTACCGGGACAGGGGGCGAAACTATGGCTACACCTTC,CASSSSPYRDRGRNYGYTF
TRBJ2-3,TRBD2,TRBV27,-,TGTGCCAGCAGCCCTGGACTAGCGGGGGTTTCTCGCACAGATACGCAGTATTTT,CASSPGLAGVSRTDTQYF
TRBJ2-2,TRBD2,TRBV25-1,-,TGTGCCAGCAACAGCGGGAGGGCCCGCACCGGGGAGCTGTTTTTT,CASNSGRARTGELFF
TRBJ1-3,-,TRBV6-5,few,TGTGCCAGCAGTTACACCCTCAAGACAAGCCCTGGGGACACCATATATTTT,CASSYTLKTSPGDTIYF
TRBJ2-7,-,TRBV7-8,-,TGTGCCAGCAGCTTAGCGGACACCCTCTACGAGCAGTACTTC,CASSLADTLYEQYF
TRBJ1-6,-,TRBV28,-,TGTGCCACCGGTCGCGCGCGGGGTTTGTTAATTGGAGGTTCACCCCTCCACTTT,CATGRARGLLIGGSPLHF
TRBJ1-6,-,TRBV20-1,few,TGCAGTGCTAGACTGGATGGGTTGGGGAGAAGCGCACCCCTCCACTTT,CSARLDGLGRSAPLHF
TRBJ1-5,-,TRBV4-2,-,TGTGCCAGCAGCCAAGACGGCACAGTCCATCAGCCCCAGCATTTT,CASSQDGTVHQPQHF
TRBJ1-2,TRBD1,TRBV7-9,-,TGTGCCAGCAGTTACTCCGGGACAGCTAACCAGATGGTTGGCTACACCTTC,CASSYSGTANQMVGYTF
TRBJ2-1,-,TRBV2,-,TGTGCCAGCAGTGTCAGAGCAGAAGACAAGTTCTTC,CASSVRAEDKFF
TRBJ2-7,-,TRBV11-2,few,TGTGCCAGCAGCGGTGTGTTTCACGAGCAGTACTTC,CASSGVFHEQYF
TRBJ1-1,TRBD1,TRBV25-1,-,TGTGCCAGCACCCGGGACAGCGTGACTGAAGCTTTCTTT,CASTRDSVTEAFF
TRBJ2-3,TRBD1,TRBV7-9,-,TGTGCCAGCAGCCCCCGACAGGGGATTCGGACAGATACGCAGTATTTT,CASSPRQGIRTDTQYF
TRBJ2-3,-,TRBV5-6,few,TGTGCCAGCAGCTTCCCAGTCACAGATACGCAGTATTTT,CASSFPVTDTQYF
TRBJ1-2,TRBD1,TRBV18,few,TGTGCCAGCTCACCCCGCCGACAGGGAAATGGCTACACCTTC,CASSPRRQGNGYTF
TRBJ1-2,TRBD1,TRBV27,few,TGTGCCAGCAGTGAACTCGGGACAGCTAACTATGGCTACACCTTC,CASSELGTANYGYTF
TRBJ2-7,TRBD2,TRBV6-5,few,TGTGCCAGCAGTTACTCGAGACTAGCGAGCGACGAGCAGTACTTC,CASSYSRLASDEQYF
TRBJ2-1,-,TRBV25-1,-,TGTGCCAGCAGTGAAGGTGGGGTTTACAATGAGCAGTTCTTC,CASSEGGVYNEQFF
TRBJ1-5,-,TRBV7-8,-,TGTGCCAGCAGCTTAGTTTTCGGTCACGTCGATCAGCCCCAGCATTTT,CASSLVFGHVDQPQHF
TRBJ1-5,-,TRBV28,-,TGTGCCAGCAGCTCGTCGGGAGGGGCTCGCAATCAGCCCCAGCATTTT,CASSSSGGARNQPQHF
TRBJ1-1,-,TRBV11-2,-,TGTGCCAGCACCAATCAGGGAAACACTGAAGCTTTCTTT,CASTNQGNTEAFF
TRBJ1-2,TRBD1,TRBV11-1,-,TGTGCCAGCAGACCTACTAAGCTGGGGGACAGGGCCGTTAACTATGGCTACACCTTC,CASRPTKLGDRAVNYGYTF
TRBJ2-4,-,TRBV12-3/TRBV12-4,-,TGTGCCAGCAGTTTGAGCGGGTGGTATGAAAAAAACATTCAGTACTTC,CASSLSGWYEKNIQYF
TRBJ1-1,-,TRBV5-6,few,TGTGCCAGCAGCTTGCGAACGTGGGGGGCGAACACTGAAGCTTTCTTT,CASSLRTWGANTEAFF
TRBJ1-5,-,TRBV12-3/TRBV12-4,many,TGTGCCAGCAGTTTGAGGCAGGGAGGTCAGCCCCAGCATTTT,CASSLRQGGQPQHF
TRBJ1-1,-,TRBV20-1,few,TGCAGTGCTAGAGTGGTCGGGACATTGAACACTGAAGCTTTCTTT,CSARVVGTLNTEAFF
TRBJ2-5,TRBD2,TRBV5-4,-,TGTGCCAGCAGCTTATCTAGCGGGAGACTAGAGACCCAGTACTTC,CASSLSSGRLETQYF
TRBJ2-2,-,TRBV28,-,TGTGCCAGCTTCGGGGGGACAAGGTTTGACGGGGAGCTGTTTTTT,CASFGGTRFDGELFF
TRBJ1-6,-,TRBV27,few,TGTGCCAGCAGTTCTCTCCCGGGCGGGTATTCACCCCTCCACTTT,CASSSLPGGYSPLHF
TRBJ1-5,-,TRBV19,-,TGTGCCAGTAGTATCTACAAGAACGGCAATCAGCCCCAGCATTTT,CASSIYKNGNQPQHF
TRBJ2-2,TRBD2,TRBV4-2,few,TGTGCCAGCAGCCAACAGGGACTATCGAACACCGGGGAGCTGTTTTTT,CASSQQGLSNTGELFF
TRBJ2-3,-,TRBV12-3/TRBV12-4,-,TGTGCCAGCGCGGAGGGGAACACAGATACGCAGTATTTT,CASAEGNTDTQYF
TRBJ1-2,TRBD1,TRBV27,-,TGTGCCAGCAGTCTAGGGGGCAGTGGTGGCTACACCTTC,CASSLGGSGGYTF
TRBJ2-5,-,TRBV29-1,-,TGCAGCGTTGCACAACCTCTCGGGTACCAAGAGACCCAGTACTTC,CSVAQPLGYQETQYF
TRBJ2-1,-,TRBV5-1,few,TGCGCCAGCAGCTTGGCCAGGAACAATGAGCAGTTCTTC,CASSLARNNEQFF
TRBJ1-2,TRBD1,TRBV6-1,-,TGTGCCAGCAGACCCGGGACAGATTCGCGCTACACCTTC,CASRPGTDSRYTF
TRBJ2-1,TRBD2,TRBV20-1,-,TGCAGTGCTGATCCGGGACTAGCGTCGGGTGAGCAGTTCTTC,CSADPGLASGEQFF
TRBJ2-2,-,TRBV10-3,many,TGTGCCATCAGTCTGGACCCAGCGAACACCGGGGAGCTGTTTTTT,CAISLDPANTGELFF
TRBJ1-2,-,TRBV18,many,TGTGCCAGCTCACCTCCCGGGGGCTATGGCTACACCTTC,CASSPPGGYGYTF
TRBJ1-2,-,TRBV29-1,many,TGCAGCGTACGCGGGCAGGAAAACTATGGCTACACCTTC,CSVRGQENYGYTF
TRBJ1-2,TRBD1,TRBV4-2,few,TGTGCCAGCAGCCAAGATAGTTCCAGGGGGCAGGGCTACACCTTC,CASSQDSSRGQGYTF
TRBJ1-1,TRBD1,TRBV20-1,many,TGCAGTGCTAGAGTTCCGACAGGGGGGACTGAAGCTTTCTTT,CSARVPTGGTEAFF
TRBJ2-3,-,TRBV20-1,many,TGCAGTGCTACGACAGAGACACGCACAGATACGCAGTATTTT,CSATTETRTDTQYF
TRBJ1-1,-,TRBV9,many,TGTGCCAGCAGCGTAGGAATGAACACTGAAGCTTTCTTT,CASSVGMNTEAFF
TRBJ1-2,-,TRBV6-7,few,TGTGCCAGCAGCCCATGGCAGGGCTACACCTTC,CASSPWQGYTF
TRBJ1-1,-,TRBV15,few,TGTGCCACCAGCAGAGATCTAGGGGGGTCTGAAGCTTTCTTT,CATSRDLGGSEAFF
TRBJ1-5,-,TRBV10-3,few,TGTGCCATCAGTGTGCAAGATAATCAGCCCCAGCATTTT,CAISVQDNQPQHF
TRBJ1-5,TRBD1,TRBV28,-,TGTGCCAGCAGTCTGTGGGGACAGGGTGAGCCCCAGCATTTT,CASSLWGQGEPQHF
TRBJ2-7,TRBD2,TRBV15,once,TGTGCCACCAGCCAAACTAGCGGCCACTACGAGCAGTACTTC,CATSQTSGHYEQYF
TRBJ2-7,TRBD2,TRBV12-3/TRBV12-4,many,TGTGCCAGCACCAAGGGAGGGACCTACGAGCAGTACTTC,CASTKGGTYEQYF
TRBJ2-7,TRBD1,TRBV4-2,many,TGTGCCAGCAGCCAAGATCCAACAGGGGAATACGAGCAGTACTTC,CASSQDPTGEYEQYF